The rows below give T cell receptor beta chains drawn from one sample of a study of immune evolution from preneoplasia to lung adenocarcinoma. Only in-frame clones appear in the TCRdb table, and some are missing; sequencing was by immunoSEQ multiplex PCR. Of around 5,000 clones in the sample, around 73% were seen once. Sequencing used FFPE normal lung tissue adjacent to the tumor. The receptor set was obtained from a person between 45 and 75 years old with lung adenocarcinoma. Both conserved end residues are part of each CDR3. Fields, in order: CDR3 DNA, CDR3 protein, V gene, clone size, J gene, D gene. D genes are given only for firm matches. Clone size appears in some rows only: once, few, many, or a class for an expanded clone.

CDR3nt: TGTGCCATCAAGTCCGAGGGGGACCCTCAGCCCCAGCATTTT
CDR3aa: CAIKSEGDPQPQHF
v_gene: TRBV10-3
abundance: .
j_gene: TRBJ1-5
d_gene: .

CDR3nt: TGTGCCTGGAGTGGGGCCGAATTTGACGAGCAGTACTTC
CDR3aa: CAWSGAEFDEQYF
v_gene: TRBV30
abundance: .
j_gene: TRBJ2-7
d_gene: .

CDR3nt: TGCGCCAGCAGCTTGGAGGTAGAGACCGGGGAGCTGTTTTTT
CDR3aa: CASSLEVETGELFF
v_gene: TRBV5-1
abundance: .
j_gene: TRBJ2-2
d_gene: .

CDR3nt: TGCGCCAGGGGAGGGGTCCCCTACAATGAGCAGTTCTTC
CDR3aa: CARGGVPYNEQFF
v_gene: TRBV23-1
abundance: once
j_gene: TRBJ2-1
d_gene: TRBD2

CDR3nt: TGTGCCAGCAGCGCCTGGGAAACTGAAGCTTTCTTT
CDR3aa: CASSAWETEAFF
v_gene: TRBV14
abundance: .
j_gene: TRBJ1-1
d_gene: .

CDR3nt: TGCGCCAGCAGCCCGCTAGCGACTAGCGGGGAAGAGACCCAGTACTTC
CDR3aa: CASSPLATSGEETQYF
v_gene: TRBV5-1
abundance: .
j_gene: TRBJ2-5
d_gene: TRBD2

CDR3nt: TGCGCCAGCAGAGGAGCCTCCGACGAGCAGTACTTC
CDR3aa: CASRGASDEQYF
v_gene: TRBV10-1
abundance: .
j_gene: TRBJ2-7
d_gene: .

CDR3nt: TGTGCCAGCAGCTTGGTACACAGGGGGAACACTGAAGCTTTCTTT
CDR3aa: CASSLVHRGNTEAFF
v_gene: TRBV5-4
abundance: .
j_gene: TRBJ1-1
d_gene: TRBD1

CDR3nt: TGCAGCGTTGAAGGGGGCCAGGGGGCTATAATATTT
CDR3aa: CSVEGGQGAIIF
v_gene: TRBV29-1
abundance: once
j_gene: TRBJ1-1
d_gene: TRBD1

CDR3nt: TGTGCCAGCAGCCAACAGATTGGGGGGAGAGATGAGCAGTTCTTC
CDR3aa: CASSQQIGGRDEQFF
v_gene: TRBV6-1
abundance: once
j_gene: TRBJ2-1
d_gene: .

CDR3nt: TGTGCCAGCCAAGGGGGAGGAAATAGCAATCAGCCCCAGCATTTT
CDR3aa: CASQGGGNSNQPQHF
v_gene: TRBV28
abundance: .
j_gene: TRBJ1-5
d_gene: .

CDR3nt: TGTGCCAGCAGTGAAGGAACCGCGACTCTGGAGACCCAGTACTTC
CDR3aa: CASSEGTATLETQYF
v_gene: TRBV2
abundance: .
j_gene: TRBJ2-5
d_gene: .

CDR3nt: TGTGCCAGCAGGTCTGGATCTAGCTCCTACGAGCAGTACTTC
CDR3aa: CASRSGSSSYEQYF
v_gene: TRBV2
abundance: .
j_gene: TRBJ2-7
d_gene: .

CDR3nt: TGCAGTGCTAGAGTTGACTACGAGCAGTACTTC
CDR3aa: CSARVDYEQYF
v_gene: TRBV20-1
abundance: .
j_gene: TRBJ2-7
d_gene: .

CDR3nt: TGTGCCAGCCGCCCGATAAGCGGGAAATACAATGAGCAGTTCTTC
CDR3aa: CASRPISGKYNEQFF
v_gene: TRBV28
abundance: .
j_gene: TRBJ2-1
d_gene: TRBD2

CDR3nt: TGTGCCAGCAGTTACGGGGGGGGCGGATGGGGCACTGAAGCTTTCTTT
CDR3aa: CASSYGGGGWGTEAFF
v_gene: TRBV6-5
abundance: once
j_gene: TRBJ1-1
d_gene: .

CDR3nt: TGTGCCAGCAGCTTAATCGGGGCGGGAGCGATCACAGATACGCAGTATTTT
CDR3aa: CASSLIGAGAITDTQYF
v_gene: TRBV7-3
abundance: .
j_gene: TRBJ2-3
d_gene: TRBD2

CDR3nt: TGCAGCGTTGAAGGGGGAGCGTTC
CDR3aa: CSVEGGAF
v_gene: TRBV29-1
abundance: .
j_gene: TRBJ2-7
d_gene: .

CDR3nt: TGTGCCAGCAGCCCCTCTAGCGGGAGCACAGATACGCAGTATTTT
CDR3aa: CASSPSSGSTDTQYF
v_gene: TRBV7-3
abundance: once
j_gene: TRBJ2-3
d_gene: TRBD2

CDR3nt: TGCAGCGCCGTGACCGGCCCAGGACTAGGCACCGGGGAGCTGTTTTTT
CDR3aa: CSAVTGPGLGTGELFF
v_gene: TRBV29-1
abundance: .
j_gene: TRBJ2-2
d_gene: TRBD2

CDR3nt: TGTGCCAGCAGCTTGGTTGGCTCTAGCCACCCGAAGCACTACGAGCAGTACTTC
CDR3aa: CASSLVGSSHPKHYEQYF
v_gene: TRBV5-8
abundance: .
j_gene: TRBJ2-7
d_gene: .

CDR3nt: TGCGCCAGCAGCTTGGGACAGGGGGCGGATGGCTACACCTTC
CDR3aa: CASSLGQGADGYTF
v_gene: TRBV5-1
abundance: .
j_gene: TRBJ1-2
d_gene: TRBD1

CDR3nt: TGTGCCAGCAGCTTAGTGGGAGTCGAGCAGTACTTC
CDR3aa: CASSLVGVEQYF
v_gene: TRBV11-2
abundance: few
j_gene: TRBJ2-7
d_gene: .

CDR3nt: TGCAGCGTTGGACTAGCGGGAACCGGGGAGCTGTTTTTT
CDR3aa: CSVGLAGTGELFF
v_gene: TRBV29-1
abundance: .
j_gene: TRBJ2-2
d_gene: TRBD2

CDR3nt: TGCGCCAGCAGCCAAGCTCGCGATGTAAGCTCCTACAATGAGCAGTTCTTC
CDR3aa: CASSQARDVSSYNEQFF
v_gene: TRBV4-1
abundance: .
j_gene: TRBJ2-1
d_gene: .

CDR3nt: TGCAGCGTTGAAGGAGCCGGGGGAGGCTACACCTTC
CDR3aa: CSVEGAGGGYTF
v_gene: TRBV29-1
abundance: .
j_gene: TRBJ1-2
d_gene: .

CDR3nt: TGTGCCATCAGTGACGGGACTAGCGGAGACTACGAGCAGTACTTC
CDR3aa: CAISDGTSGDYEQYF
v_gene: TRBV10-3
abundance: .
j_gene: TRBJ2-7
d_gene: TRBD2

CDR3nt: TGTGCCAGCTCACCATACACGGTGGCAGGGGAATACTACGAGCAGTACTTC
CDR3aa: CASSPYTVAGEYYEQYF
v_gene: TRBV18
abundance: .
j_gene: TRBJ2-7
d_gene: .

CDR3nt: TGTGCCAGCAGCGGACAGGAAACCGGGGAGCTGTTTTTT
CDR3aa: CASSGQETGELFF
v_gene: TRBV6-1
abundance: .
j_gene: TRBJ2-2
d_gene: TRBD1

CDR3nt: TGTGCCAGCAGCGTAGCTGGGCAGTTAAACACCGGGGAGCTGTTTTTT
CDR3aa: CASSVAGQLNTGELFF
v_gene: TRBV9
abundance: once
j_gene: TRBJ2-2
d_gene: .

CDR3nt: TGCGCCAGCAGCCAAGAACGGGGACTAGCGGGGGTGGAGGAGCAGTTCTTC
CDR3aa: CASSQERGLAGVEEQFF
v_gene: TRBV4-3
abundance: .
j_gene: TRBJ2-1
d_gene: TRBD2

CDR3nt: TGTGCCTGGACTACAGGCTCTGATGAAAAACTGTTTTTT
CDR3aa: CAWTTGSDEKLFF
v_gene: TRBV30
abundance: .
j_gene: TRBJ1-4
d_gene: .